The rows below give T cell receptor beta chains drawn from one sample of a study of shared clonotypes between healthy human individuals. Generated by immunoSEQ multiplex PCR, the TCRdb table keeps only in-frame clones and is missing some. Of fewer than 1.4 million clones in the sample, about four fifths were seen once. The sample comprised memory CD4+ T cells from PBMCs. The receptors stem from a man younger than 35 in good health. Some clones in this sample may be carry-over from other donors' samples. Both conserved end residues are part of each CDR3. D genes are given only for firm matches. Expanded clones are given a class, and other clones once, few, many or no size at all.

size: NA
J: TRBJ2-2
V: TRBV5-1
D: TRBD2
CDR3: CASSLEGVIAGRSAGELFF
DNA: TGCGCCAGCAGCTTGGAAGGTGTAATAGCGGGGCGAAGCGCCGGGGAGCTGTTTTTT

size: NA
J: TRBJ2-7
V: TRBV27
D: TRBD1
CDR3: CASSLGQGRVYEQYF
DNA: TGTGCCAGCAGTTTAGGACAGGGAAGAGTCTACGAGCAGTACTTC

size: NA
J: TRBJ2-2
V: TRBV5-1
D: NA
CDR3: CASSLDRAGVANTGELFF
DNA: TGCGCCAGCAGCCTCGACAGGGCGGGGGTCGCGAACACCGGGGAGCTGTTTTTT

size: NA
J: TRBJ2-3
V: TRBV6-5
D: NA
CDR3: CASSRDRTDTQYF
DNA: TGTGCCAGCAGCCGGGACCGCACAGATACGCAGTATTTT

size: NA
J: TRBJ1-1
V: TRBV5-4
D: TRBD1
CDR3: CASSLGGQQAFF
DNA: TGTGCCAGCAGCTTGGGGGGACAGCAAGCTTTCTTT

size: NA
J: TRBJ1-3
V: TRBV7-2
D: NA
CDR3: CASSGSSGNTIYF
DNA: TGTGCCAGCAGCGGGAGCTCTGGAAACACCATATATTTT

size: NA
J: TRBJ2-1
V: TRBV7-2
D: NA
CDR3: CASSPRGSSSNEQFF
DNA: TGTGCCAGCAGCCCGAGGGGGTCTTCGAGCAATGAGCAGTTCTTC

size: NA
J: TRBJ2-1
V: TRBV7-2
D: NA
CDR3: CASRLTTINNEQFF
DNA: TGTGCCAGCAGGTTGACTACGATTAACAATGAGCAGTTCTTC

size: NA
J: TRBJ2-7
V: TRBV28
D: TRBD1
CDR3: CASSSRDRAPHEQYF
DNA: TGTGCCAGCAGTTCACGGGACAGGGCGCCTCACGAGCAGTACTTC

size: once
J: TRBJ1-5
V: TRBV27
D: TRBD1
CDR3: CASKTTGEGNQPQHF
DNA: TGTGCCAGCAAAACGACAGGGGAAGGCAATCAGCCCCAGCATTTT

size: once
J: TRBJ2-5
V: TRBV5-6
D: TRBD2
CDR3: CASSLLLAGDETQYF
DNA: TGTGCCAGCAGCTTGCTCCTAGCGGGAGACGAGACCCAGTACTTC

size: NA
J: TRBJ2-5
V: TRBV7-2
D: NA
CDR3: CASSSGRRETQYF
DNA: TGTGCCAGCAGCTCAGGACGGAGAGAGACCCAGTACTTC

size: NA
J: TRBJ2-5
V: TRBV5-1
D: TRBD2
CDR3: CASSAAGEQYF
DNA: TGCGCCAGCAGCGCAGCGGGGGAGCAGTACTTC

size: NA
J: TRBJ2-1
V: TRBV7-3
D: TRBD2
CDR3: CASSLGSSGSYNEQFF
DNA: TGTGCCAGCAGCTTAGGGAGCAGCGGGAGCTACAATGAGCAGTTCTTC

size: few
J: TRBJ1-1
V: TRBV27
D: NA
CDR3: CASSKPGRGSTEAFF
DNA: TGTGCCAGCAGCAAACCAGGGCGGGGGAGCACTGAAGCTTTCTTT

size: NA
J: TRBJ2-5
V: TRBV28
D: NA
CDR3: CASEDRETQYF
DNA: TGTGCCAGTGAGGACCGGGAGACCCAGTACTTC

size: NA
J: TRBJ2-5
V: TRBV5-1
D: NA
CDR3: CASSPAGGTVVQETQYF
DNA: TGCGCCAGCAGCCCGGCCGGCGGGACAGTAGTCCAAGAGACCCAGTACTTC

size: NA
J: TRBJ2-7
V: TRBV28
D: TRBD2
CDR3: CASSLTREGYEQYF
DNA: TGTGCCAGCAGTTTAACGCGGGAGGGCTACGAGCAGTACTTC

size: NA
J: TRBJ2-7
V: TRBV5-1
D: TRBD1
CDR3: CASSLAGQGATYEQYF
DNA: TGCGCCAGCAGCTTGGCTGGACAGGGGGCGACCTACGAGCAGTACTTC

size: NA
J: TRBJ1-1
V: TRBV6-5
D: NA
CDR3: CASSERWRNTEAFF
DNA: TGTGCCAGCAGCGAGCGGTGGAGGAACACTGAAGCTTTCTTT

size: once
J: TRBJ2-1
V: TRBV5-1
D: NA
CDR3: CASNKDSPRNNEQFF
DNA: TGCGCCAGCAACAAGGACAGCCCGCGAAATAATGAGCAGTTCTTC

size: few
J: TRBJ2-5
V: TRBV9
D: NA
CDR3: CASSVDGRHGETQYF
DNA: TGTGCCAGCAGCGTAGACGGCAGACATGGGGAGACCCAGTACTTC

size: NA
J: TRBJ1-5
V: TRBV6-6
D: NA
CDR3: CASSPQVQPQHF
DNA: TGTGCCAGCAGTCCTCAGGTTCAGCCCCAGCATTTT

size: few
J: TRBJ1-5
V: TRBV4-2
D: NA
CDR3: CASSQALTAYTGNQPQHF
DNA: TGTGCCAGCAGCCAAGCGTTGACAGCCTACACCGGGAATCAGCCCCAGCATTTT

size: NA
J: TRBJ2-2
V: TRBV2
D: NA
CDR3: CASSAETTGELFF
DNA: TGTGCCAGCAGTGCCGAAACTACCGGGGAGCTGTTTTTT

size: NA
J: TRBJ1-2
V: TRBV6-5
D: TRBD1
CDR3: CASLATGFGYTF
DNA: TGTGCCAGCTTAGCGACAGGGTTTGGCTACACCTTC

size: NA
J: TRBJ1-1
V: TRBV6-1
D: NA
CDR3: CASSEHLPGAGDTEAFF
DNA: TGTGCCAGCAGTGAACACCTCCCGGGGGCGGGGGACACTGAAGCTTTCTTT

size: NA
J: TRBJ2-1
V: TRBV5-6
D: TRBD2
CDR3: CASSLAGRGRAFNEQFF
DNA: TGTGCCAGCAGCTTGGCAGGGAGAGGGAGGGCGTTCAATGAGCAGTTCTTC

size: many
J: TRBJ2-3
V: TRBV27
D: NA
CDR3: CASSSPLVRDTQYF
DNA: TGTGCCAGCAGTTCCCCCCTGGTAAGAGATACGCAGTATTTT

size: few
J: TRBJ2-1
V: TRBV13
D: NA
CDR3: CASSLGGENEQFF
DNA: TGTGCCAGCAGCTTAGGAGGGGAGAATGAGCAGTTCTTC

size: NA
J: TRBJ2-1
V: TRBV5-1
D: NA
CDR3: CASSLTDPKIYNEQFF
DNA: TGCGCCAGCAGCTTAACGGATCCCAAAATCTACAATGAGCAGTTCTTC

size: NA
J: TRBJ1-5
V: TRBV27
D: TRBD1
CDR3: CASSLQGQGNQPQHF
DNA: TGTGCCAGCAGTTTACAGGGACAGGGGAATCAGCCCCAGCATTTT

size: many
J: TRBJ2-7
V: TRBV2
D: TRBD1
CDR3: CASSDRGEQYF
DNA: TGTGCCAGCAGCGACAGGGGCGAGCAGTACTTC

size: NA
J: TRBJ1-3
V: TRBV7-8
D: NA
CDR3: CASSPRVTSGNTIYF
DNA: TGTGCCAGCAGCCCACGTGTTACCTCTGGAAACACCATATATTTT

size: NA
J: TRBJ2-1
V: TRBV12-5
D: TRBD2
CDR3: CASGLWLAGKNEQFF
DNA: TGTGCTAGTGGTTTGTGGCTAGCGGGAAAGAATGAGCAGTTCTTC

size: NA
J: TRBJ2-7
V: TRBV5-1
D: TRBD2
CDR3: CASSRELAGPPYEQYF
DNA: TGCGCCAGCAGCCGAGAACTAGCGGGCCCTCCCTACGAGCAGTACTTC

size: NA
J: TRBJ1-4
V: TRBV15
D: NA
CDR3: CATSRDISLRGDEKLFF
DNA: TGTGCCACCAGCAGAGATATATCACTGAGAGGCGATGAAAAACTGTTTTTT

size: NA
J: TRBJ2-7
V: TRBV6-6
D: TRBD1
CDR3: CASSRKGTGNYEQYF
DNA: TGTGCCAGCAGCCGGAAGGGGACAGGGAACTACGAGCAGTACTTC

size: NA
J: TRBJ2-5
V: TRBV7-7
D: NA
CDR3: CASSPPGVETQYF
DNA: TGTGCCAGCAGCCCCCCTGGGGTAGAGACCCAGTACTTC

size: NA
J: TRBJ1-3
V: TRBV28
D: NA
CDR3: CGTSSGNTIYF
DNA: TGCGGAACCAGCTCCGGAAACACCATATATTTT

size: NA
J: TRBJ1-2
V: TRBV7-2
D: NA
CDR3: CASSRDLMGSYGYTF
DNA: TGTGCCAGCAGCCGGGATCTTATGGGAAGCTATGGCTACACCTTC

size: few
J: TRBJ2-5
V: TRBV9
D: TRBD2
CDR3: CASSPAGGWETQYF
DNA: TGTGCCAGCAGCCCAGCGGGAGGATGGGAGACCCAGTACTTC

size: NA
J: TRBJ2-2
V: TRBV28
D: NA
CDR3: CASSFANTGELFF
DNA: TGTGCCAGCAGTTTTGCGAACACCGGGGAGCTGTTTTTT

size: NA
J: TRBJ2-1
V: TRBV15
D: NA
CDR3: CATSMTRLGEQFF
DNA: TGTGCCACCTCTATGACTAGGCTCGGGGAGCAGTTCTTC

size: once
J: TRBJ1-1
V: TRBV7-9
D: NA
CDR3: CASSSQGRSTEAFF
DNA: TGTGCCAGCAGCTCTCAGGGGAGAAGCACTGAAGCTTTCTTT